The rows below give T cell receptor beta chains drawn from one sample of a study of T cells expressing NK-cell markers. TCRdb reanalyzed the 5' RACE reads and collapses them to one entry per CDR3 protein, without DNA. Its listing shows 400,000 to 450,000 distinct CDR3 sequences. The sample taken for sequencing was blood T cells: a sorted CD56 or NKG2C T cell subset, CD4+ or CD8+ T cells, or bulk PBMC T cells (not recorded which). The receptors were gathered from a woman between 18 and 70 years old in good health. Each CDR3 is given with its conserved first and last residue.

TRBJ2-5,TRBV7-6,CASSLNGRETQYF
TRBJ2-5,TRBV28,CASSFNSGLAGMGETQYF
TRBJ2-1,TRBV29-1,CSVPLTGGWGEQFF
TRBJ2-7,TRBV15,CATSVTGAAEQYF
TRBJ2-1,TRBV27,CASSFRREMRNEQFF
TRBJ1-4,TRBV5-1,CASRRVPEDEKLFF
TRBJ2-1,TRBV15,CATSTGLAGHNEQFF
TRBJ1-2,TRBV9,CASSPGTGGAYGYTF
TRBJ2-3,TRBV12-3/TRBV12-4,CASSPSGGGADTQYF
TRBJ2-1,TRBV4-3,CASSPRTANNEQFF
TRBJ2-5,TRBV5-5,CASSARTGSWETQYF
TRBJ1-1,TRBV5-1,CASSLLSGLVNTEAFF
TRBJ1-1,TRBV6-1,CASRGQGLLNTEAFF
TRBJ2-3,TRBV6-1,CASIPGTSRDTQYF
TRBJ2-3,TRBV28,CASSSRERGTDTQYF
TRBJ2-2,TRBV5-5,CASSLAAATGELFF
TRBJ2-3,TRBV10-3,CATRRGGGGDTQYF
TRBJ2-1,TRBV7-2,CASSLIPVPGGSEQFF
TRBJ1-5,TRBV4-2,CASSQDFRLQPQHF
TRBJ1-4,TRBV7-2,CASSLDRSSNEKLFF
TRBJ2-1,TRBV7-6,CASSLEPEEHNEQFF
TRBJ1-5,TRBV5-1,CASSLDGISYQPQHF
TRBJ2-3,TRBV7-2,CASSLARLSSRADTQYF
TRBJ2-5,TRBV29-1,CSVGTVPQETQYF
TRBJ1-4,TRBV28,CATSPGGAPGEKLFF
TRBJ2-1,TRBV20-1,CSANHHSYNEQFF
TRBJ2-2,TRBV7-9,CASSLVVGRDTGELFF
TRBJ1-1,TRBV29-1,CSGCQGMNTEAFF
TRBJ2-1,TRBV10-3,CAIRTDSYNEQFF
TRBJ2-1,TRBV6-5,CASSYDRDQQFF
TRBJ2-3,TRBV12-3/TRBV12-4,CASSLEAGRSTDTQYF
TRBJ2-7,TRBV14,CASSQDEAGFRPYEQYF
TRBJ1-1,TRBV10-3,CAISPPAGSGLNTEAFF
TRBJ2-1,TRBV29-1,CSAWGSGQRYNEQFF
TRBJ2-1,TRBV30,CAWRPAREQFF
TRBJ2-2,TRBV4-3,CASSQEGTGYTGELFF
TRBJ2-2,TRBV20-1,CSASSPKWTGELFF
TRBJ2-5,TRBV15,CATSRDKGLGKTQYF
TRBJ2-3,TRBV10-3,CAISESGRRDTQYF
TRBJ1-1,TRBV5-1,CASSTTGAEAFF
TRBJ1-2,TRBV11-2,CASSTGTALYGYTF
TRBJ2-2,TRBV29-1,CSSGSPPGELFF
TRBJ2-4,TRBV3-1,CASSLGTSGSWNIQYF
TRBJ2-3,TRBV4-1,CASSQDVTFRTDTQYF
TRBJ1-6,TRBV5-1,CASSLWDSNSPLHF
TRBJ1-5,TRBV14,CASSHTGNQPQHF
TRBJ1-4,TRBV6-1,CASNPARGEKLFF
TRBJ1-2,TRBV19,CASSSYGVGYTF
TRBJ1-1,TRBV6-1,CASSQGTTLGNTEAFF
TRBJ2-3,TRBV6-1,CASRGDRVTDTQYF
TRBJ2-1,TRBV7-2,CASSLAAAPYNEQFF
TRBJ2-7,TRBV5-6,CASSTVTGSGAYEQYF
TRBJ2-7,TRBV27,CASRLAGGSEQYF
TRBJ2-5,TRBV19,CASSTRDRGWETQYF
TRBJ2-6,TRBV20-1,CSAPDRANVLTF
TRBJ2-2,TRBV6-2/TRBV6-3,CASSYLPSGNTGELFF
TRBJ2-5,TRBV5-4,CASSGLQETQYF
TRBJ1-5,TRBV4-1,CASSHPQGAGNQPQHF
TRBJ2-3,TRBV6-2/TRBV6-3,CASSYSRVRTQYF